Here is one TCR beta chain with its context. Base qualities are not provided; no much larger clone lies one nucleotide away. TCR cDNA was synthesized by 5'RACE template switching, through which a universal primer site and unique molecular identifiers were introduced. cDNA synthesis was primed from both the TCR alpha and TCR beta constant segments. Two PCR steps were used to amplify libraries, with sample barcodes and sequencing adapters being added in the second step. Sequencing of libraries was performed on Illumina HiSeq 2500 (2x100 bp) or NovaSeq (2x150 bp). As for how the authors treated the data: MIGEC was used to demultiplex reads and collapse the reads into UMI consensus sequences, and MiXCR was used for V(D)J alignment. Vaccine-responding clonotypes were identified with edgeR using replicate PBMC samples, with FDR below 0.01 and a log2 fold change above 5 up to day 15 being required. Each bulk clonotype received a CD4 or CD8 identity based on whether the sequenced CD4 or CD8 repertoire contained that clonotype at higher abundance. NS4B-specific clonotypes were defined as those at least 10-fold enriched in dextramer-positive over dextramer-negative fractions; CD4-biased clonotypes were excluded. The public reads were reprocessed in TCRdb via fastp at Q25 and MiXCR, keeping in-frame beta chains. CDR3 protein duplicates are merged, each entry listing the most common genes and DNA. For this entry, the V and J calls and clone size follow TCRdb and not the study's own pipeline. This sample gives roughly 85,000 distinct CDR3 sequences in total; about an eighth of them show up just once. The top ten clones comprise roughly 25% of the sample.

Germline trimming: 6 bases from V, 2 bases from J; junction bases outside gene matches: 7. The CDR3 runs 15 amino acids, cysteine and phenylalanine included. Of the read, only the CDR3 DNA is kept; its 45 bases are in frame from base 1. The treatment or condition label, read with the paper, signifies: live attenuated yellow fever vaccine strain. A standard Ficoll-Paque protocol was used to isolate PBMCs from peripheral blood. With anti-CD3 and anti-CD8 staining plus a dextramer loaded with the yellow fever NS4B epitope peptide, the researchers sorted epitope-specific CD8 T cells. TriZol was used to extract RNA from bulk PBMCs, from CD4 and CD8 fractions, and from dextramer-positive and dextramer-negative fractions. The data belong to a study of T cells after yellow fever vaccination (dated by TCRdb to between 2018 and 2020). As for the study more broadly: The SMART-Seq v4 Ultra Low Input RNA kit was used to prepare libraries from fractions with low cell numbers. Bulk TCR alpha and beta repertoires were sequenced longitudinally to track T-cell clones before and after primary and booster YFV17D yellow fever vaccination. Two healthy male donors, one aged 18 to 30 and one aged 30 to 39 years, were included in the cohort. Bulk PBMC replicates and cell subsets were isolated from blood drawn at multiple timepoints before and after both primary and secondary immunization. Overall study outcomes, separate from this receptor: Computational filtering was required because FACS-sorted repertoires could contain abundant contaminating clonotypes from the bulk population. After the booster, most of the clones that had expanded following primary vaccination were detected again (96% of CD4 and around 90% of CD8), which suggests that memory was broadly maintained. A small share of clonotypes occurred in both CD4 and CD8 compartments, likely arising from convergent recombination. Compared with the primary T-cell response, the secondary T-cell response was faster but weaker, reaching its peak on day 5 rather than on day 15. Because the study included only a couple of donors, the extent to which the findings can be generalized is limited.

The V and J segments used are TRBV12-3 or TRBV12-4 and TRBJ2-5, with 9 middle bases fitting TRBD2. This material consisted of CD8+ T cells not binding an NS4B(214-222) dextramer, sorted from PBMCs, taken 21 days after the first yellow fever vaccination. The cell subset or site label on this specimen signifies: NS4B epitope dextramer-negative CD8 T cells. The TCR originated in a young man who received the YFV17D yellow fever vaccine. The DNA sequence is as follows: TGTGCCAGCAGGGAAGTAGCGGGGGTACAAGAGACCCAGTACTTC. Its translation is CASREVAGVQETQYF.